These 8 T cell receptor beta chains came from one sample sequenced in a study of cytomegalovirus exposure and HLA in healthy donors. Both 60 Vbeta primers and 13 Jbeta primers went into the PCR. Assay: immunoSEQ multiplex PCR; the TCRdb copy retains only in-frame clones and omits some. Here the sample spans 95,000 to 150,000 clones, under 12% being singletons. Sequencing was carried out using PBMCs. These receptors were collected from a woman younger than 35 in good health and CMV-seropositive.

The chain links TRBV4-1 to TRBJ1-2; D remains unclear. The V gene lost 0 bases and the J gene lost 0 bases, with 11 bases spanning the gap. The CDR3 runs to 16 residues. Germline V gene data show CDR1 as MGHRA and CDR2 as YSYEKL. The CDR3 DNA is TGCGCCAGCAGCCAAGAACGGCAGACACCTAACTATGGCTACACCTTC. Amino acids: CASSQERQTPNYGYTF.

There are a few counts of this clone. J is TRBJ2-5 and V is TRBV15; D ambiguous. This CDR3 region has 13 residues. V lost 0 bases and J 5 bases, leaving 7 bases between the germline ends. CDR1 and CDR2 from the germline V gene are LNHNV and YYDKDF (reference sequence). In DNA form, the CDR3 reads TGTGCCACCAGCAGAGATTATGCGGAGACCCAGTACTTC. It encodes CATSRDYAETQYF.

This clone was seen more than once but under ten times. This chain joins TRBV6-1 and TRBJ2-5; D may be TRBD2 (5 bases). Trimming shortened V by 7 bases and J by 7 bases, and 13 bases separated the two germline ends. Germline assignment: CDR1 MNHNS and CDR2 SASEGT. This CDR3 contains 12 residues. CDR3 DNA: TGTGCCAGCAAGTTGTTAGGAGGGACCCAGTACTTC. Protein sequence: CASKLLGGTQYF.

The chain employs TRBV29-1 and TRBJ1-2; 9 bases are shared with TRBD1. The CDR3 is 13 residues long. The V and J ends lost 4 bases and 1 base, in that order; junction bases with no gene match: 1. CDR1 and CDR2 from the germline V gene are SQVTM and ANQGSEA. The CDR3 DNA is TGCAGCGTTGCGGGACAGGGTAACTATGGCTACACCTTC. Translation gives CSVAGQGNYGYTF. Together with reference TRBV29-1 and TRBJ1-2, the CDR3 gives the full variable domain: SAVISQKPSRDICQRGTSLTIQCQVDSQVTMMFWYRQQPGQSLTLIATANQGSEATYESGFVIDKFPISRPNLTFSTLTVSNMSPEDSSIYLCSVAGQGNYGYTFGSGTRLTVV.

The gene calls are TRBV29-1 and TRBJ2-5, with TRBD1 identical over 8 bases. The DNA end is a closer match to TRBJ2-7, so the J assignment may be wrong. Germline values: CDR1 SQVTM, CDR2 ANQGSEA. The CDR3 totals 16 residues. The CDR3 nucleotides are TGCAGCGTTAATCGAGCCGGGACAGGAAAAACTTACGAGCAGTACTTC. This codes for CSVNRAGTGKTYEQYF.

This clone was recorded a few times. The chain carries TRBV5-5 and TRBJ1-5; D perhaps matches TRBD1 (6 bases). This CDR3 region has 17 residues. The V end was cut by 1 base, the J end by 7 bases, with 21 bases between. Germline V gene lookup returns CDR1 SGHKS and CDR2 YYEKEE (reference sequence). This CDR3 reads CASSLSLGFEGGQPQHF. CDR3 bases: TGTGCCAGCAGCTTGTCCCTGGGGTTTGAGGGGGGGCAGCCCCAGCATTTT. Together with reference TRBV5-5 and TRBJ1-5, the CDR3 gives the full variable domain: DAGVTQSPTHLIKTRGQQVTLRCSPISGHKSVSWYQQVLGQGPQFIFQYYEKEERGRGNFPDRFSARQFPNYSSELNVNALLLGDSALYLCASSLSLGFEGGQPQHFGDGTRLSIL.

J is TRBJ2-3 and V is TRBV28; 12 bases are a match to TRBD1. Germline lookup yields CDR1 MDHEN and CDR2 SYDVKM. The CDR3 length is 20 residues. After removal of 7 bases from V and 3 bases from J, the junction contained 20 bases not matched to a gene. The CDR3 spells CASTTLLEGQGASWTDTQYF. The CDR3 DNA is TGTGCCAGCACCACCCTCCTCGAGGGACAGGGGGCAAGTTGGACAGATACGCAGTATTTT.

The rearrangement joins TRBV7-6 to TRBJ2-7; D is perhaps TRBD1 (5 bases). Looked up from germline, CDR1 is SGHVS and CDR2 is FNYEAQ. CDR3 length equals 16 residues. The V and J ends lost 1 base and 1 base respectively, with 14 bases between them. CDR3 nucleotide sequence: TGTGCCAGCAGCTTAGGATCAAGGGGCAGTTCCTACGAGCAGTACTTC. Translation: CASSLGSRGSSYEQYF.